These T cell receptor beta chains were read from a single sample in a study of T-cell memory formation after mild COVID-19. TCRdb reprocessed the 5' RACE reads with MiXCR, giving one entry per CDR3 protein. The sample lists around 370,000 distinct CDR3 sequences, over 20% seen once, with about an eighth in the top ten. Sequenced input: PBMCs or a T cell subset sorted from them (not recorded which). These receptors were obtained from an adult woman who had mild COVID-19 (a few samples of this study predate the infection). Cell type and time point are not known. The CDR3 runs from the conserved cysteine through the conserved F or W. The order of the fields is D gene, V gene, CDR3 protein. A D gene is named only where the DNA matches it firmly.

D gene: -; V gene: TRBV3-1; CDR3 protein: CASSQDGAHAGNEQFF
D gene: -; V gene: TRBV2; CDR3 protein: CASSEQGRRDEQFF
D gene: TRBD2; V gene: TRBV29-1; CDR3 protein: CSVELAGPIYEQYF
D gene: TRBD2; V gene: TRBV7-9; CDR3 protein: CASSSDSGRVYEQYF
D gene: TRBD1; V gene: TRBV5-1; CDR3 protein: CASSDYRGPGANVLTF
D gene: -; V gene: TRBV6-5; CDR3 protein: CASSYGDTNYGYTF
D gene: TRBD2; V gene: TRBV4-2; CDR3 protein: CASSQTGLAGDQTGELFF
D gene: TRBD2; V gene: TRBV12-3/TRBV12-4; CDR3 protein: CASSFRLAPTDTQYF
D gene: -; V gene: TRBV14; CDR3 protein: CASSPITGFRELFF
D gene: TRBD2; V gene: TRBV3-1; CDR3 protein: CASSQDPAGFYEQFF
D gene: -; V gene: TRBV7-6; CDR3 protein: CASSYHPLTGTETQYF
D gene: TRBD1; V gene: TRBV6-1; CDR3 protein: CASSEDPGGLSEAFF
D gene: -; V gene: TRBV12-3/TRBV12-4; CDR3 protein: CASSISNTQYF
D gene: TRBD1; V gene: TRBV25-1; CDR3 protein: CASSVSYRGEQYF
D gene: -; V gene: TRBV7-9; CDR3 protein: CASSEGTFYEQYF
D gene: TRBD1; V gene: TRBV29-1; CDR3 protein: CSAQGEREQYF
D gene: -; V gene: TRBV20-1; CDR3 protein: CSARVARTPYEQYF
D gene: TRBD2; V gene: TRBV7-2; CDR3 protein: CASSPRLGSGANTGELFF
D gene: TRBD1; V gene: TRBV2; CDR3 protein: CASRTGWSGELFF
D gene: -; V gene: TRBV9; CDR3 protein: CASSAQDNEQFF
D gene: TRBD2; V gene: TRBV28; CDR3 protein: CASSFLAGLETQYF
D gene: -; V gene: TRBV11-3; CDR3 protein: CASSLVSGASGELFF
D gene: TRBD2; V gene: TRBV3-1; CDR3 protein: CASSQGIPGLAYEQYF
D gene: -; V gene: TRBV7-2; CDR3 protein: CASSLVQGYYNEQFF
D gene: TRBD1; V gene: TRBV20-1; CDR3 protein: CSATRQGPYPNQPQHF
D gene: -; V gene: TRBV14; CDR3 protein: CASSQLSQAISYEQYF
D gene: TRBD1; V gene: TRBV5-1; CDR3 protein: CASSLGTGGESEQYF
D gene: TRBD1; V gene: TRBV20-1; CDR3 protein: CSAIDRALSYNSPLHF
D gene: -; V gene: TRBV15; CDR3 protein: CATSSYSSSGGTYEQYF